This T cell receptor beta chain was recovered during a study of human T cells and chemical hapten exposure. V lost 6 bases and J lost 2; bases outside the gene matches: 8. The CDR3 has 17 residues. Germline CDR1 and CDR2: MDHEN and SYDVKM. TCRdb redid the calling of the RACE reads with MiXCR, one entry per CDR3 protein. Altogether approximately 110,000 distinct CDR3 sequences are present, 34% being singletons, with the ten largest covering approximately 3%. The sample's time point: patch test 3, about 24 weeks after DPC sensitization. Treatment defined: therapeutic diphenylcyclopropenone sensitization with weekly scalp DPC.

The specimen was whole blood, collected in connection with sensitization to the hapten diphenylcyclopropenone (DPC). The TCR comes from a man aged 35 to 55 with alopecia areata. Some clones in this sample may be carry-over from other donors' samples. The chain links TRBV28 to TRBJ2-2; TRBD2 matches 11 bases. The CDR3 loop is CASSLAGLAVNTGELFF. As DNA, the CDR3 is TGTGCCAGCAGCTTGGCGGGACTAGCGGTTAACACCGGGGAGCTGTTTTTT. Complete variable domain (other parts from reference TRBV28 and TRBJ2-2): DVKVTQSSRYLVKRTGEKVFLECVQDMDHENMFWYRQDPGLGLRLIYFSYDVKMKEKGDIPEGYSVSREKKERFSLILESASTNQTSMYLCASSLAGLAVNTGELFFGEGSRLTVL.